Listed here is a single T cell receptor beta chain. This sample stems from a study of control samples from healthy donors and cancer patients. Clones were read by immunoSEQ multiplex PCR, and TCRdb kept only the in-frame ones, dropping some. The table includes 170,000 or so clones, 91% detected once. The CDR3 runs to 16 residues. CDR1 MNHNS and CDR2 SASEGT come from the germline V gene. V lost 6 bases, J lost 0 bases, and 10 bases stayed unmatched. The sample taken for sequencing was blood. This clonotype originated in a woman between 35 and 50 years old in good health. V is TRBV6-1 and J is TRBJ1-1; 7 bases agree with TRBD1. The CDR3 here is CASRERPGGVNTEAFF. The DNA of the CDR3 is TGTGCCAGCAGGGAACGACCAGGGGGGGTGAACACTGAAGCTTTCTTT.